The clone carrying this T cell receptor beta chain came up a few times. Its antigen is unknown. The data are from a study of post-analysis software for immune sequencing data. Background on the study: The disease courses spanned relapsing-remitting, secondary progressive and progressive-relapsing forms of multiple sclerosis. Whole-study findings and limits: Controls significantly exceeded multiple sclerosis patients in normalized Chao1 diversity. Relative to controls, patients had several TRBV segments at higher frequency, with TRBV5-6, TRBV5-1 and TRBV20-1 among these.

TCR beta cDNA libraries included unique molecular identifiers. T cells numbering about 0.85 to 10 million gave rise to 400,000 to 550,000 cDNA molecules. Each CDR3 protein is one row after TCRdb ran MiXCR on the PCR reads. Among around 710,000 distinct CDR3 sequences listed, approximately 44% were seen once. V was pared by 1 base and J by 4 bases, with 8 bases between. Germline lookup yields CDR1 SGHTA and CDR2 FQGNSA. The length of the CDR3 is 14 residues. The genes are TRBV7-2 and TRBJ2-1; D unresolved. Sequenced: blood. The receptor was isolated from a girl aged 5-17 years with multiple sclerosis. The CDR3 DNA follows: TGTGCCAGCAGCTTAGACCCATTATACAATGAGCAGTTCTTC. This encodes CASSLDPLYNEQFF.